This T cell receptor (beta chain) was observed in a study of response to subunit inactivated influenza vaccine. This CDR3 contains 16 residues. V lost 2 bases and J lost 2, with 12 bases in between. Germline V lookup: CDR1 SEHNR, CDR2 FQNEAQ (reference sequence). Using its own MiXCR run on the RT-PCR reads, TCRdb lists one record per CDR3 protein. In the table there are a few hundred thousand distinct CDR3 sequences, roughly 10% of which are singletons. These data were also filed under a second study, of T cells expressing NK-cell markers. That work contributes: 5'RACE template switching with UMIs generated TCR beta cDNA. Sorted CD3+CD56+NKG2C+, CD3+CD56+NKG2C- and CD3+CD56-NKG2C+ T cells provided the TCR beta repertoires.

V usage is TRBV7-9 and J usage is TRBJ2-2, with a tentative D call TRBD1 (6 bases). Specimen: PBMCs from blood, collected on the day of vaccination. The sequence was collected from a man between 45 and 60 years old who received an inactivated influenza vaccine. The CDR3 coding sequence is TGTGCCAGCAGCTTATATGGGGGCGAAAACACCGGGGAGCTGTTTTTT. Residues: CASSLYGGENTGELFF.